The 21 T cell receptor beta chains given below trace back to one sample, sequenced in a study of tumour-infiltrating T cells in Burkitt lymphoma. Clones were read by immunoSEQ multiplex PCR, and TCRdb kept only the in-frame ones, dropping some. Of 4,900 or so clones in the sample, roughly 11% were seen once. Specimen: tumor tissue. Receptors originate from a human donor with diffuse large B-cell lymphoma.

This clone was seen more than once but under ten times. This chain links TRBV5-4 with TRBJ2-7; a possible D gene is TRBD1 (7 bases). V was clipped by 4 bases and J by 7 bases, with 18 bases between them. CDR1 is SGHNT, CDR2 YYREEE, per germline (reference sequence). This CDR3 has 14 residues. The CDR3 region is CASSRTGGALEQYF. The CDR3 bases are TGTGCCAGCAGCCGGACAGGAGGGGCCTTGGAGCAGTACTTC. The complete variable domain, with remaining parts taken from reference TRBV5-4 and TRBJ2-7, reads ETGVTQSPTHLIKTRGQQVTLRCSSQSGHNTVSWYQQALGQGPQFIFQYYREEENGRGNFPPRFSGLQFPNYSSELNVNALELDDSALYLCASSRTGGALEQYFGPGTRLTVT.

This clone was counted only a few times. This chain links TRBV14 with TRBJ1-2; D remains unclear. Germline assignment: CDR1 SGHDN and CDR2 FVKESK. Trimming left V 4 bases short and J 4 bases short, with 13 bases between. The CDR3 has 14 amino acids. CDR3 in DNA: TGTGCCAGCAGCCCAAGTGGCAGCCTCTATGGCTACACCTTC. As protein: CASSPSGSLYGYTF.

The CDR3 sequence: CASSIRGPGELTEAFF. The CDR3 coding sequence is TGTGCCAGTAGTATAAGGGGGCCGGGGGAGCTCACTGAAGCTTTCTTT. The chain combines TRBV19 with TRBJ1-1, with 7 bases that match TRBD1. Germline CDR1 and CDR2: LNHDA and SQIVND (reference sequence). There are 16 residues in the CDR3. J was trimmed by 4 bases and V by 2 bases; bases with no gene match: 10.

This clone showed up just a few times. The chain carries TRBV6-5 and TRBJ2-7, with D perhaps given as TRBD1 or TRBD2 (5 bases each). CDR1 is MNHEY and CDR2 is SVGAGI in the germline V gene. Trimming took off 6 bases at V and 6 bases at J, with 18 bases between the two ends. The CDR3 spans 14 residues. The CDR3 region has the DNA TGTGCCAGCAGCCCGGGACCTCTCTACTTCGAGCAGTACTTC. Its protein product is CASSPGPLYFEQYF.

This chain joins TRBV10-3 and TRBJ2-2; no definite D call. CDR1 and CDR2 (germline): ENHRY, SYGVKD. This CDR3 is 13 amino acids long. The ends were cut back, 2 bases at V and 6 bases at J, with 7 bases in the middle. The CDR3 sequence: CAISEGAPGELFF. CDR3 DNA sequence: TGTGCCATCAGTGAGGGTGCTCCCGGGGAGCTGTTTTTT.

This chain connects TRBV2 to TRBJ2-5, with D unclear. CDR3 length: 12 residues. Germline values: CDR1 SNHLY, CDR2 FYNNEI. With 2 bases removed from V and 5 bases from J, the gap between germline ends came to 6 bases. CDR3 region: CASSERRETQYF. CDR3 coding DNA: TGTGCCAGCAGTGAACGTAGGGAGACCCAGTACTTC.

This clone was detected a few times. CDR3 region: CASSLEGSFSYEQYF. For the CDR3, the DNA is TGTGCCAGCAGCTTAGAGGGGTCCTTCTCCTACGAGCAGTACTTC. The gene calls are TRBV7-2 and TRBJ2-7, with TRBD1 as a possible D gene (5 bases). The CDR3 totals 15 residues. Germline V lookup: CDR1 SGHTA, CDR2 FQGNSA. The germline V and J ends were trimmed by 1 base and 0 bases, with 10 bases remaining between them.

The sample holds a few counts of this clone. This chain joins TRBV10-2 and TRBJ2-2; no definite D call. Germline V gene sequence: CDR1 WSHSY, CDR2 SAAADI. The germline V and J ends were trimmed by 10 bases and 3 bases, with 15 bases remaining between them. This CDR3 spans 14 amino acids. In DNA, the CDR3 is TGCGCCACCGGACCGCAAATCGACACCGGGGAGCTGTTTTTT. Amino acid sequence: CATGPQIDTGELFF.

The J gene is TRBJ1-6, the V gene TRBV6-6; no clear D gene. Trimming stripped 6 bases from V and 8 bases from J, with 8 bases between. The CDR3 has 12 amino acids. CDR1 and CDR2 (germline): MNHNY, SVGAGI (reference sequence). The CDR3 sequence is CASRLYDSPLHF. CDR3 DNA: TGTGCCAGCAGGCTATATGATTCACCCCTCCACTTT.

This clone has just a few counts. One junction end disagrees with the germline gene, perhaps due to a read error. V gene TRBV6-6 combines with J gene TRBJ1-1; D is unresolved. The germline V gene has CDR1 MNHNY and CDR2 SVGAGI (reference sequence). This CDR3 has 14 residues. Here the CDR3 DNA reads TGTGCCAGCAGTTACCTCGATAGGGTGCCTGAAGTTTTCTTT. It codes for CASSYLDRVPEVFF.

The chain joins TRBV6-5 to TRBJ1-2; D uncertain. V dropped 6 bases and J dropped 8 bases, with 16 bases sitting between them. Looked up from germline, CDR1 is MNHEY and CDR2 is SVGAGI. The CDR3 consists of 13 residues. In DNA, the CDR3 is TGTGCCAGCAGATCCTCCAACCCGGGGGGCTACACCTTC. Translating it yields CASRSSNPGGYTF.

This clone showed up just a few times. The rearrangement joins TRBV6-4 to TRBJ1-5, with 11 positions matching TRBD1. The ends lost 2 bases at V and 4 bases at J; junction bases unmatched: 10. This CDR3 comprises 18 residues. Germline lookup yields CDR1 MRHNA and CDR2 SNTAGT. In nucleotides, the CDR3 is TGTGCCAGCAGTGACCGTCCCCAGGGACAGGGGGGAAATCAGCCCCAGCATTTT. It yields the protein CASSDRPQGQGGNQPQHF.

The CDR3 coding sequence is TGTGCCAGCAGTTACTCTGAGGCAGGGGGCACAGATACGCAGTATTTT. This sequence encodes CASSYSEAGGTDTQYF. The chain is built from TRBV6-5 and TRBJ2-3; D is possibly TRBD1 (6 bases). The V and J ends lost 0 bases and 1 base respectively, with 11 bases between them. Germline CDR1 reads MNHEY; CDR2 reads SVGAGI. The CDR3 has 16 amino acids.

Only a few counts were recorded for this clone. As DNA, the CDR3 is TGCAGCGTCGGACAGAGCTCCTACAATGAGCAGTTCTTC. It codes for CSVGQSSYNEQFF. V gene TRBV29-1 combines with J gene TRBJ2-1; tentatively, D is TRBD1 (6 bases). V was clipped by 6 bases and J by 0 bases, with 9 bases between them. The CDR3 loop spans 13 amino acids. Germline V gene lookup returns CDR1 SQVTM and CDR2 ANQGSEA.

The chain combines TRBV7-9 with TRBJ1-5; TRBD1 is a possible D gene (6 bases). Germline CDR1 reads SEHNR; CDR2 reads FQNEAQ (reference sequence). The length of the CDR3 is 14 residues. V lost 3 bases and J lost 7, with 13 bases in between. The CDR3 nucleotides are TGTGCCAGCAGCTTTGGGACAAGGGAACAGCCCCAGCATTTT. This codes for CASSFGTREQPQHF.

This clone was detected a few times. The CDR3 loop is CAISRADTEAFF. In DNA, the CDR3 is TGTGCCATAAGTCGGGCCGATACTGAAGCTTTCTTT. The genes are TRBV10-3 and TRBJ1-1; D not resolved. This CDR3 is 12 amino acids long. V was shortened by 9 bases and J by 5 bases, with 13 bases between the two germline ends. Germline-derived CDR1 and CDR2 are ENHRY and SYGVKD.

The chain has TRBV5-6 and TRBJ1-2; D is undetermined. Trimming took off 4 bases at V and 2 bases at J, with 15 bases between the two ends. The CDR3 is made up of 15 amino acids. The germline V gene encodes CDR1 SGHDT and CDR2 YYEEEE. CDR3 protein: CASSHPSAQNYGYTF. The CDR3 region has the DNA TGTGCCAGCAGCCACCCCTCGGCGCAAAACTATGGCTACACCTTC.

The sample holds a few counts of this clone. V is TRBV6-1 and J is TRBJ2-5; the D call may be TRBD1 or TRBD2 (5 bases each). This CDR3 has 14 residues. Trimming pared 0 bases from V and 6 bases from J, leaving 11 bases between. Germline V CDR1 and CDR2: MNHNS, SASEGT. CDR3 DNA: TGTGCCAGCAGTGAAGCCCGGGGCGGGCAGACCCAGTACTTC. Translated, it gives CASSEARGGQTQYF.

This clone appeared a few times. The chain couples TRBV9 to TRBJ1-3; the D gene is possibly TRBD1 (6 bases). Between the trimmed V and J ends, which lost 3 bases and 0 bases, there was a span of 10 bases. Germline V CDR1 and CDR2: SGDLS, YYNGEE. The CDR3 sequence is 15 residues long. The CDR3 is CASSEGGGSGNTIYF. DNA for the CDR3: TGTGCCAGCAGCGAGGGGGGGGGCTCTGGAAACACCATATATTTT. Full variable domain (remainder filled in from reference TRBV9 and TRBJ1-3): DSGVTQTPKHLITATGQRVTLRCSPRSGDLSVYWYQQSLDQGLQFLIQYYNGEERAKGNILERFSAQQFPDLHSELNLSSLELGDSALYFCASSEGGGSGNTIYFGEGSWLTVV.

This clone was seen only a few times. The chain employs TRBV5-4 and TRBJ1-1; 9 bases are shared with TRBD1. The CDR3 spans 14 residues. CDR1 SGHNT and CDR2 YYREEE come from the germline V gene (reference sequence). Losses at the gene ends were 3 bases for V and 3 bases for J; bases not matched to a gene: 3. The chain's CDR3 is CASSSTGGYTEAFF. In DNA, the CDR3 is TGTGCCAGCAGCTCGACAGGGGGGTACACTGAAGCTTTCTTT. The complete variable domain, with remaining parts taken from reference TRBV5-4 and TRBJ1-1, reads ETGVTQSPTHLIKTRGQQVTLRCSSQSGHNTVSWYQQALGQGPQFIFQYYREEENGRGNFPPRFSGLQFPNYSSELNVNALELDDSALYLCASSSTGGYTEAFFGQGTRLTVV.

The chain links TRBV19 to TRBJ1-6, with 7 bases lining up with TRBD1. The CDR3 consists of 14 residues. Looked up from germline, CDR1 is LNHDA and CDR2 is SQIVND (reference sequence). The V segment lost 5 bases and the J segment 6 bases; nucleotides outside the gene matches: 4. CDR3 nucleotides: TGTGCCAGTAGTTACGACAGGGTTAATTCACCCCTCCACTTT. It yields the protein CASSYDRVNSPLHF.